This T cell receptor beta chain was found in a study of post-analysis software for immune sequencing data. Study details: Clinical courses comprised relapsing-remitting, secondary progressive and progressive-relapsing multiple sclerosis. Notes on the study in general: In patients, TRBV5-6, TRBV5-1 and TRBV20-1 belonged to about five TRBV segments found more frequently than in controls. Normalized Chao1 diversity was significantly reduced in patients versus controls.

As for this clonotype: Its antigen is unidentified.

Trimming pared 7 bases from V and 1 base from J, leaving 18 bases between. The CDR3 sequence is 16 residues long. Carried by the TCR beta cDNA libraries were unique molecular identifiers. MiXCR was run by TCRdb on the PCR reads, yielding one entry per CDR3 protein. The table includes about 540,000 distinct CDR3 sequences, around a third detected once. The sequenced sample was blood. The source of this sequence is a girl younger than 18 with multiple sclerosis. The chain uses TRBV12-3 or TRBV12-4 and TRBJ2-3, with D perhaps TRBD1 (7 bases). CDR3 residues: CASTRGGTVGTDTQYF. The CDR3 nucleotides are TGTGCCAGCACCCGTGGGGGGACAGTGGGCACAGATACGCAGTATTTT.